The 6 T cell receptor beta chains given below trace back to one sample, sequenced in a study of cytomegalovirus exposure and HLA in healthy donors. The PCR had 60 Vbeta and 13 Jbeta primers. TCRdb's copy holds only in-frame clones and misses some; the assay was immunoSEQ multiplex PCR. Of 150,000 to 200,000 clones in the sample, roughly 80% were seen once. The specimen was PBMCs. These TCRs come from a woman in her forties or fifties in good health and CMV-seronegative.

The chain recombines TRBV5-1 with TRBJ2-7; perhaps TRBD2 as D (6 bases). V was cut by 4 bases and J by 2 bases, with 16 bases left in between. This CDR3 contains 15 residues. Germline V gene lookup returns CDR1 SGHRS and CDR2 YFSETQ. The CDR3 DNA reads TGCGCCAGCAGCCCTCAGCCGACGGGGGCCTACGAGCAGTACTTC. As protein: CASSPQPTGAYEQYF.

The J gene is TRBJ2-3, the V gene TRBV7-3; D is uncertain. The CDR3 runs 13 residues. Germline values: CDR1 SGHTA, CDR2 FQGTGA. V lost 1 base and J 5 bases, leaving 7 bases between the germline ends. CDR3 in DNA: TGTGCCAGCAGCTTAAGTCCTAGAGATACGCAGTATTTT. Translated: CASSLSPRDTQYF.

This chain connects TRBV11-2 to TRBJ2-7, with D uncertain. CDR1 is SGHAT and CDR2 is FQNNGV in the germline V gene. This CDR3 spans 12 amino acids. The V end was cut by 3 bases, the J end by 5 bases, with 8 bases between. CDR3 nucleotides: TGTGCCAGCAGCTTGAGTAGAAACGAGCAGTACTTC. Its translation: CASSLSRNEQYF.

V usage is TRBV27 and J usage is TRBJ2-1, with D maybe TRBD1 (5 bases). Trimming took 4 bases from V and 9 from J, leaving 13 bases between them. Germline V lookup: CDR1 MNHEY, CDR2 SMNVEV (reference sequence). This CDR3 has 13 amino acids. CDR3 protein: CASSSTPQGEQFF. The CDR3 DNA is TGTGCCAGCAGTTCGACACCTCAGGGTGAGCAGTTCTTC.

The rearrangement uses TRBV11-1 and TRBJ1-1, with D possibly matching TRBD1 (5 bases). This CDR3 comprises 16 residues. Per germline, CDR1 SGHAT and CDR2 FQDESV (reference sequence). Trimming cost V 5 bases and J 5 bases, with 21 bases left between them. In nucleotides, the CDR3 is TGTGCCAGCAGCCATCTCGGGACTCCCGGAGAGACTGAAGCTTTCTTT. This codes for CASSHLGTPGETEAFF.

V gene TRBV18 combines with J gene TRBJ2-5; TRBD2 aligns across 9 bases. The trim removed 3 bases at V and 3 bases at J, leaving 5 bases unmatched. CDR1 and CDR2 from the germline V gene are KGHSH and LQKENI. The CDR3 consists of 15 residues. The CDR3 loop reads CASSPRRLAEETQYF. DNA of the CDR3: TGTGCCAGCTCACCGCGAAGACTAGCGGAAGAGACCCAGTACTTC.